The rows below give T cell receptor beta chains drawn from one sample of a study of radiotherapy plus CTLA-4 blockade in lung cancer. TCRdb's table, derived via immunoSEQ multiplex PCR, lists solely in-frame clones and lacks some. The repertoire holds 35,000 to 45,000 clones, with approximately 71% as singletons. The source was peripheral blood, collected from a patient treated with radiotherapy plus ipilimumab. The receptors were gathered from a human donor with non-small cell lung cancer whose response to radiotherapy plus ipilimumab could not be evaluated. The CDR3 runs from the conserved cysteine through the conserved F or W. The D gene is left open where the match is weak. Expanded clones are given a class, and other clones once, few, many or no size at all.

D gene: -
V gene: TRBV28
J gene: TRBJ1-5
clone size: -
CDR3 protein: CASRLPSGNQPQHF
CDR3 DNA: TGTGCCAGCAGACTCCCAAGTGGCAATCAGCCCCAGCATTTT

D gene: -
V gene: TRBV25-1
J gene: TRBJ1-6
clone size: -
CDR3 protein: CASSESWTAILHF
CDR3 DNA: TGTGCCAGCAGTGAAAGTTGGACAGCCATCCTCCACTTT

D gene: -
V gene: TRBV19
J gene: TRBJ2-2
clone size: -
CDR3 protein: CASMGRGRGGELFF
CDR3 DNA: TGTGCCAGCATGGGGCGGGGAAGGGGCGGGGAGCTGTTTTTT

D gene: TRBD2
V gene: TRBV2
J gene: TRBJ2-1
clone size: -
CDR3 protein: CASRMEASGGANEQFF
CDR3 DNA: TGTGCCAGCAGGATGGAGGCTAGCGGGGGGGCGAATGAGCAGTTCTTC

D gene: -
V gene: TRBV25-1
J gene: TRBJ1-1
clone size: once
CDR3 protein: CASSEYYGEAFF
CDR3 DNA: TGTGCCAGCAGTGAATACTACGGTGAAGCTTTCTTT

D gene: TRBD1
V gene: TRBV30
J gene: TRBJ1-1
clone size: -
CDR3 protein: CAWKRDRQLF
CDR3 DNA: TGTGCCTGGAAAAGGGACAGGCAGTTATTT

D gene: -
V gene: TRBV6-1
J gene: TRBJ1-2
clone size: -
CDR3 protein: CATPEETYNYGYTF
CDR3 DNA: TGTGCCACCCCCGAGGAGACTTATAACTATGGCTACACCTTC

D gene: TRBD1
V gene: TRBV30
J gene: TRBJ1-2
clone size: -
CDR3 protein: CAWSVLSTGGSGYTF
CDR3 DNA: TGTGCCTGGAGTGTACTCTCGACAGGGGGAAGCGGCTACACCTTC

D gene: TRBD1
V gene: TRBV18
J gene: TRBJ2-7
clone size: -
CDR3 protein: CASSPFGQGVTFYSYEQYF
CDR3 DNA: TGTGCCAGCTCACCATTCGGGCAGGGGGTTACTTTTTACTCCTACGAGCAGTACTTC

D gene: -
V gene: TRBV7-8
J gene: TRBJ1-3
clone size: -
CDR3 protein: CASSPRVQGASGNTIYF
CDR3 DNA: TGTGCCAGCAGCCCAAGGGTCCAGGGTGCTTCTGGAAACACCATATATTTT

D gene: TRBD1
V gene: TRBV28
J gene: TRBJ1-1
clone size: -
CDR3 protein: CASSLPGQGITEAFF
CDR3 DNA: TGTGCCAGCAGTTTGCCGGGACAGGGTATTACTGAAGCTTTCTTT

D gene: -
V gene: TRBV7-8
J gene: TRBJ2-7
clone size: -
CDR3 protein: CASSFPGRAYEQYF
CDR3 DNA: TGTGCCAGCAGCTTCCCGGGCAGGGCCTACGAGCAGTACTTC

D gene: -
V gene: TRBV5-1
J gene: TRBJ2-7
clone size: -
CDR3 protein: CASRPPGGDEQYF
CDR3 DNA: TGCGCCAGCAGACCCCCGGGGGGCGACGAGCAGTACTTC

D gene: -
V gene: TRBV7-2
J gene: TRBJ2-5
clone size: -
CDR3 protein: CASSLAEDFPQETQYF
CDR3 DNA: TGTGCCAGCAGCTTAGCAGAGGACTTCCCCCAAGAGACCCAGTACTTC

D gene: TRBD1
V gene: TRBV18
J gene: TRBJ1-2
clone size: -
CDR3 protein: CASSPAGTGEGYGYTF
CDR3 DNA: TGTGCCAGCTCACCTGCCGGGACAGGGGAGGGCTATGGCTACACCTTC

D gene: -
V gene: TRBV5-1
J gene: TRBJ2-5
clone size: -
CDR3 protein: CASSYQGGQETQYF
CDR3 DNA: TGCGCCAGCAGCTACCAAGGAGGGCAAGAGACCCAGTACTTC

D gene: TRBD2
V gene: TRBV5-4
J gene: TRBJ2-2
clone size: -
CDR3 protein: CASSLAELASTGELFF
CDR3 DNA: TGTGCCAGCAGCTTGGCCGAACTAGCGAGCACCGGGGAGCTGTTTTTT

D gene: -
V gene: TRBV6-6
J gene: TRBJ2-4
clone size: -
CDR3 protein: CASSLLGEAKNIQYF
CDR3 DNA: TGTGCCAGCAGCCTGCTCGGGGAAGCCAAAAACATTCAGTACTTC

D gene: -
V gene: TRBV7-9
J gene: TRBJ2-7
clone size: -
CDR3 protein: CASSSRYEQYF
CDR3 DNA: TGTGCCAGCAGCTCCCGGTACGAGCAGTACTTC

D gene: TRBD2
V gene: TRBV7-9
J gene: TRBJ2-1
clone size: few
CDR3 protein: CASSLWLAGTYNEQFF
CDR3 DNA: TGTGCCAGCAGCTTATGGCTAGCGGGGACCTACAATGAGCAGTTCTTC

D gene: -
V gene: TRBV16
J gene: TRBJ2-3
clone size: few
CDR3 protein: CASSHGGSTDTQYF
CDR3 DNA: TGTGCCAGCAGCCACGGGGGAAGCACAGATACGCAGTATTTT

D gene: -
V gene: TRBV5-3
J gene: TRBJ2-1
clone size: -
CDR3 protein: CARSRLAENSYNEQFF
CDR3 DNA: TGTGCCAGAAGCCGATTAGCGGAGAACTCCTACAATGAGCAGTTCTTC

D gene: TRBD2
V gene: TRBV5-1
J gene: TRBJ2-7
clone size: -
CDR3 protein: CASSTSGGPPKYEQYF
CDR3 DNA: TGCGCCAGCAGCACTAGCGGGGGGCCGCCGAAGTACGAGCAGTACTTC

D gene: -
V gene: TRBV5-1
J gene: TRBJ2-7
clone size: few
CDR3 protein: CASSLRGSYEQYF
CDR3 DNA: TGCGCCAGCAGCTTGAGGGGTTCCTACGAGCAGTACTTC

D gene: TRBD2
V gene: TRBV7-3
J gene: TRBJ2-1
clone size: -
CDR3 protein: CASSPWEGYNEQFF
CDR3 DNA: TGTGCCAGCTCACCGTGGGAGGGATACAATGAGCAGTTCTTC

D gene: TRBD1
V gene: TRBV7-9
J gene: TRBJ1-1
clone size: -
CDR3 protein: CASSLAGTVNTEAFF
CDR3 DNA: TGTGCCAGCAGCTTAGCCGGGACAGTGAACACTGAAGCTTTCTTT

D gene: TRBD1
V gene: TRBV7-6
J gene: TRBJ1-5
clone size: -
CDR3 protein: CASGQGPNQPQHF
CDR3 DNA: TGTGCCAGCGGACAGGGCCCCAATCAGCCCCAGCATTTT

D gene: -
V gene: TRBV27
J gene: TRBJ2-2
clone size: -
CDR3 protein: CASSSSGLNTGELFF
CDR3 DNA: -

D gene: TRBD1
V gene: TRBV5-1
J gene: TRBJ2-7
clone size: once
CDR3 protein: CASSLPPMTGGGYEQYF
CDR3 DNA: TGCGCCAGCAGCTTGCCGCCTATGACAGGGGGCGGGTACGAGCAGTACTTC

D gene: -
V gene: TRBV4-3
J gene: TRBJ2-1
clone size: -
CDR3 protein: CASSQVSSLARLMYNEQFF
CDR3 DNA: TGCGCCAGCAGCCAAGTCAGTAGTTTAGCGCGTCTAATGTACAATGAGCAGTTCTTC

D gene: TRBD1
V gene: TRBV5-1
J gene: TRBJ1-2
clone size: -
CDR3 protein: CASSLISTGGTDGYTF
CDR3 DNA: TGCGCCAGCAGCTTGATCTCGACAGGGGGCACCGACGGCTACACCTTC

D gene: TRBD2
V gene: TRBV6-1
J gene: TRBJ2-7
clone size: -
CDR3 protein: CAVKLAGVRSEQYF
CDR3 DNA: TGTGCCGTTAAACTAGCGGGAGTTCGTTCCGAGCAGTACTTC

D gene: -
V gene: TRBV7-2
J gene: TRBJ2-7
clone size: -
CDR3 protein: CASSVGGATREQYF
CDR3 DNA: TGTGCCAGCAGCGTGGGCGGGGCAACTCGCGAGCAGTACTTC

D gene: TRBD2
V gene: TRBV5-4
J gene: TRBJ2-1
clone size: -
CDR3 protein: CASSLGLAGGDNEQFF
CDR3 DNA: TGTGCCAGCAGCTTGGGGCTAGCGGGAGGGGACAATGAGCAGTTCTTC

D gene: TRBD2
V gene: TRBV9
J gene: TRBJ2-3
clone size: -
CDR3 protein: CASRPSGGTDTQYF
CDR3 DNA: TGTGCCAGCAGACCCAGCGGGGGGACAGATACGCAGTATTTT

D gene: -
V gene: TRBV6-5
J gene: TRBJ1-3
clone size: -
CDR3 protein: CASSPWTPGNTIYF
CDR3 DNA: TGTGCCAGCAGCCCCTGGACACCTGGAAACACCATATATTTT

D gene: TRBD1
V gene: TRBV7-2
J gene: TRBJ1-4
clone size: few
CDR3 protein: CASSSGGNEKLFF
CDR3 DNA: TGTGCCAGCAGCTCAGGGGGAAATGAAAAACTGTTTTTT

D gene: TRBD2
V gene: TRBV2
J gene: TRBJ2-2
clone size: few
CDR3 protein: CASSVEREAPGELFF
CDR3 DNA: TGTGCCAGCAGTGTAGAGCGGGAGGCCCCCGGGGAGCTGTTTTTT

D gene: TRBD1
V gene: TRBV11-2
J gene: TRBJ1-2
clone size: once
CDR3 protein: CASNPGQGGYGYTF
CDR3 DNA: TGTGCCAGCAACCCTGGACAGGGCGGCTATGGCTACACCTTC

D gene: -
V gene: TRBV18
J gene: TRBJ1-2
clone size: -
CDR3 protein: CASSPERGYGYTF
CDR3 DNA: TGTGCCAGCTCACCTGAAAGGGGCTATGGCTACACCTTC

D gene: TRBD1
V gene: TRBV28
J gene: TRBJ2-5
clone size: -
CDR3 protein: CASRPGTGFGETQYF
CDR3 DNA: TGTGCCAGCAGACCCGGGACAGGGTTTGGCGAGACCCAGTACTTC

D gene: TRBD2
V gene: TRBV7-6
J gene: TRBJ2-1
clone size: once
CDR3 protein: CASSLQTSGYSYNEQFF
CDR3 DNA: TGTGCCAGCAGCTTACAGACTAGCGGGTACTCCTACAATGAGCAGTTCTTC

D gene: -
V gene: TRBV7-2
J gene: TRBJ1-5
clone size: -
CDR3 protein: CASSPQGIQPQHF
CDR3 DNA: TGTGCCAGCAGCCCCCAGGGGATCCAGCCCCAGCATTTT

D gene: TRBD1
V gene: TRBV6-5
J gene: TRBJ2-7
clone size: -
CDR3 protein: CASSGQGANEQYF
CDR3 DNA: TGTGCCAGCAGCGGACAGGGGGCTAATGAGCAGTACTTC

D gene: -
V gene: TRBV7-2
J gene: TRBJ1-1
clone size: -
CDR3 protein: CASSLRTATEAFF
CDR3 DNA: TGTGCCAGCAGCTTAAGGACAGCCACTGAAGCTTTCTTT

D gene: TRBD2
V gene: TRBV5-5
J gene: TRBJ2-7
clone size: few
CDR3 protein: CASSGGTSGRSRNEQYF
CDR3 DNA: TGTGCCAGCAGCGGGGGGACTAGCGGGAGGAGTAGAAACGAGCAGTACTTC

D gene: -
V gene: TRBV4-3
J gene: TRBJ1-6
clone size: -
CDR3 protein: CASSQVGGNSPLHF
CDR3 DNA: TGCGCCAGCAGCCAAGTAGGGGGTAATTCACCCCTCCACTTT

D gene: TRBD2
V gene: TRBV18
J gene: TRBJ2-7
clone size: -
CDR3 protein: CASSPSEGLVSEQYF
CDR3 DNA: TGTGCCAGCTCACCAAGTGAGGGACTAGTTTCCGAGCAGTACTTC

D gene: -
V gene: TRBV27
J gene: TRBJ1-1
clone size: few
CDR3 protein: CASRADSNTEAFF
CDR3 DNA: TGTGCCAGCAGAGCGGACAGTAACACTGAAGCTTTCTTT

D gene: -
V gene: TRBV9
J gene: TRBJ1-3
clone size: few
CDR3 protein: CASSFSPTQASGNTIYF
CDR3 DNA: TGTGCCAGCAGCTTCTCCCCCACTCAGGCCTCTGGAAACACCATATATTTT

D gene: -
V gene: TRBV6-4
J gene: TRBJ2-2
clone size: few
CDR3 protein: CASSFIEAGELFF
CDR3 DNA: TGTGCCAGCAGTTTCATTGAGGCCGGGGAGCTGTTTTTT

D gene: -
V gene: TRBV6-5
J gene: TRBJ2-7
clone size: -
CDR3 protein: CASSQDRYEQYF
CDR3 DNA: TGTGCCAGCAGCCAGGACAGATACGAGCAGTACTTC

D gene: TRBD2
V gene: TRBV5-4
J gene: TRBJ2-1
clone size: -
CDR3 protein: CASSLGGASGRYNEQFF
CDR3 DNA: TGTGCCAGCAGCTTGGGGGGGGCTAGCGGGAGGTACAATGAGCAGTTCTTC

D gene: TRBD2
V gene: TRBV11-2
J gene: TRBJ2-5
clone size: few
CDR3 protein: CASSLRPRLAGYQETQYF
CDR3 DNA: TGTGCCAGCAGCTTAAGGCCCAGACTAGCGGGGTATCAAGAGACCCAGTACTTC

D gene: TRBD1
V gene: TRBV5-5
J gene: TRBJ1-1
clone size: -
CDR3 protein: CASSPQGVNTEAFF
CDR3 DNA: TGTGCCAGCAGCCCACAGGGGGTCAACACTGAAGCTTTCTTT

D gene: -
V gene: TRBV6-6
J gene: TRBJ1-1
clone size: -
CDR3 protein: CASSATGPMNTEAFF
CDR3 DNA: TGTGCCAGCAGCGCGACAGGTCCCATGAACACTGAAGCTTTCTTT

D gene: TRBD2
V gene: TRBV15
J gene: TRBJ2-1
clone size: medium-sized
CDR3 protein: CATSREGGLAGVNEQFF
CDR3 DNA: TGTGCCACCAGCAGAGAGGGGGGACTAGCGGGGGTAAATGAGCAGTTCTTC

D gene: -
V gene: TRBV7-9
J gene: TRBJ2-7
clone size: -
CDR3 protein: CASSLAMGSGEQYF
CDR3 DNA: TGTGCCAGCAGCTTAGCGATGGGGAGTGGCGAGCAGTACTTC

D gene: -
V gene: TRBV18
J gene: TRBJ1-5
clone size: -
CDR3 protein: CASSPVVQEPQHF
CDR3 DNA: TGTGCCAGCTCACCGGTGGTGCAGGAACCCCAGCATTTT

D gene: TRBD1
V gene: TRBV7-2
J gene: TRBJ1-4
clone size: -
CDR3 protein: CASSDTARGQGEKLFF
CDR3 DNA: TGTGCCAGCAGCGATACCGCCAGGGGACAGGGAGAAAAACTGTTTTTT